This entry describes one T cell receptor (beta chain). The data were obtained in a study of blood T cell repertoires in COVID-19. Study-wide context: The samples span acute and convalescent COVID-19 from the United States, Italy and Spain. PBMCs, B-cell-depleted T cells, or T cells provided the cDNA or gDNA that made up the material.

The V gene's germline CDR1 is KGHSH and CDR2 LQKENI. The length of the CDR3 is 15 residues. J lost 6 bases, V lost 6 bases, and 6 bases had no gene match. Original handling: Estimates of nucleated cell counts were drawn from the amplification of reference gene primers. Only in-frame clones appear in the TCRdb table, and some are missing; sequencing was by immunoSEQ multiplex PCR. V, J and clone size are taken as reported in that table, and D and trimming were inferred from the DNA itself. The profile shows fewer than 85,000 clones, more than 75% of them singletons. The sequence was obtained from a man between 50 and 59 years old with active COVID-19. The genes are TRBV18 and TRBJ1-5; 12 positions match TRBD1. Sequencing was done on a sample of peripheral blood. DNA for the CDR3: TGTGCCAGCTCGCTTGGGACAGGGGGCATTCAGCCCCAGCATTTT. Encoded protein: CASSLGTGGIQPQHF.